This entry lists 26 T cell receptor beta chains sequenced from one sample in a study of CD8 T cells in Susac syndrome. Random hexamers were used to reverse transcribe about 0.5 to 1 ug of RNA. TCRdb used MiXCR to reprocess the immunoSEQ multiplex PCR reads, holding one entry per CDR3 protein. The sample has approximately 140,000 distinct CDR3 sequences, roughly 95% seen once; the top ten hold about 0.11%. The specimen was CD4+ T cells from PBMCs. These receptors all come from a human donor with multiple sclerosis.

This clonotype was counted once. The rearrangement links TRBV29-1 to TRBJ2-7; the match to TRBD1 covers 9 bases. The CDR3 extends over 14 amino acids. Germline V gene data show CDR1 as SQVTM and CDR2 as ANQGSEA. With V trimmed by 3 bases and J by 2 bases, 5 bases remained unmatched. This chain's CDR3 is CSVDVGQGPYEQYF. The CDR3 bases are TGCAGCGTTGATGTGGGACAGGGTCCCTACGAGCAGTACTTC.

This chain joins TRBV3-1 and TRBJ1-1, with D unresolved. The V end was cut by 6 bases, the J end by 1 base, with 15 bases between. Germline assignment: CDR1 LGHDT and CDR2 YNNKEL (reference sequence). CDR3 length equals 15 residues. CDR3 protein: CASRLGTARNTEAFF. For the CDR3, the DNA is TGTGCCAGCAGACTCGGCACAGCCCGGAACACTGAAGCTTTCTTT.

This CDR3 is CATSSRAEGSPLHF. CDR3 DNA sequence: TGTGCCACCAGCAGTCGGGCCGAAGGCTCACCCCTCCACTTT. V usage is TRBV15 and J usage is TRBJ1-6; D is undetermined. V was trimmed by 3 bases and J by 10 bases, leaving 13 bases between them. The CDR3 covers 14 residues. Germline-derived CDR1 and CDR2 are LNHNV and YYDKDF (reference sequence).

The V call is TRBV20-1, the J call TRBJ1-2; possibly TRBD1 for D (6 bases). V was cut by 6 bases and J by 5 bases, with 16 bases left in between. Germline CDR1 and CDR2: DFQATT and SNEGSKA (reference sequence). The CDR3 covers 13 residues. The CDR3 coding sequence is TGCAGTGCACCCGGACAGCGACAATATGGCTACACCTTC. It translates to CSAPGQRQYGYTF.

The chain recombines TRBV4-1 with TRBJ2-1; 14 bases are a match to TRBD2. The germline CDR1 and CDR2 sequences are MGHRA and YSYEKL. This CDR3 is built from 16 residues. With V trimmed by 3 bases and J by 2 bases, 0 bases remained unmatched. The CDR3: CASSQTSGRAYNEQFF. The CDR3 DNA sequence: TGCGCCAGCAGCCAGACTAGCGGGAGGGCCTACAATGAGCAGTTCTTC.

This chain uses TRBV27 with TRBJ2-7; the D gene could be TRBD1 or TRBD2 (5 bases each). Trimming removed 4 bases from V and 9 bases from J, with 13 bases in between. The CDR3 spans 12 residues. Per the germline V gene, CDR1 is MNHEY and CDR2 is SMNVEV (reference sequence). The CDR3 region is CASSSRDRPQYF. In nucleotides, the CDR3 is TGTGCCAGCAGTTCTAGGGACCGTCCGCAGTACTTC.

The CDR3 DNA reads TGCAGTGCTAGGAGACAGGGGCAAGAGACCCAGTACTTC. Translating gives CSARRQGQETQYF. This sequence joins TRBV20-1 and TRBJ2-5, with 8 positions matching TRBD1. Germline CDR1 DFQATT, CDR2 SNEGSKA (reference sequence). The CDR3 totals 13 residues. Trimming cost V 3 bases and J 2 bases; bases outside gene matches: 2.

CDR3 sequence reads: CSARDFRGNQPQHF. DNA of the CDR3: TGCAGTGCTAGAGATTTCCGAGGCAATCAGCCCCAGCATTTT. The chain recombines TRBV20-1 with TRBJ1-5; D uncertain. With 0 bases removed from V and 2 bases from J, the gap between germline ends came to 8 bases. Germline CDR1 reads DFQATT; CDR2 reads SNEGSKA (reference sequence). The CDR3 sequence is 14 residues long.

The J gene is TRBJ2-3, the V gene TRBV27, with 7 nucleotides matching TRBD2. The CDR3 contains 15 residues. CDR1 is MNHEY, CDR2 SMNVEV, per germline (reference sequence). Unmatched junction bases numbered 3, after V lost 2 bases and J lost 1 base. The CDR3 coding sequence is TGTGCCAGCAGTTTACGACGGGGGGGCACAGATACGCAGTATTTT. Translating gives CASSLRRGGTDTQYF.

V gene TRBV5-1 combines with J gene TRBJ1-1; the D is unclear. Germline CDR1 and CDR2: SGHRS and YFSETQ. Trimming left V 2 bases short and J 5 bases short, with 13 bases between. The length of the CDR3 is 14 residues. The CDR3 loop reads CASSFPLGRTEAFF. The CDR3 region has the DNA TGCGCCAGCAGCTTTCCTCTGGGGAGGACTGAAGCTTTCTTT.

This CDR3 reads CASSSSGRQYF. The DNA of the CDR3 is TGTGCCAGTAGTTCCAGCGGGAGACAGTACTTC. This chain links TRBV19 with TRBJ2-7; 8 nucleotides agree with TRBD2. The CDR3 has 11 amino acids. From germline, CDR1 is LNHDA and CDR2 SQIVND (reference sequence). V lost 5 bases, J lost 10 bases, and 4 bases stayed unmatched.

The V gene is TRBV12-3 or TRBV12-4, the J gene TRBJ2-1; D gene unclear. The CDR3 has 14 amino acids. Trimming pared 5 bases from V and 3 bases from J, leaving 11 bases between. The CDR3 loop is CASSLLLDYNEQFF. The CDR3 DNA is TGTGCCAGCAGTCTACTCTTAGACTACAATGAGCAGTTCTTC.

This clonotype was recorded a few times. The J gene is TRBJ1-2, the V gene TRBV12-3 or TRBV12-4; tentatively, D is TRBD1 (6 bases). The germline V and J ends were trimmed by 7 bases and 8 bases, with 20 bases remaining between them. The CDR3 is 14 amino acids. CDR3 nucleotides: TGTGCCAGCAACCCTATCTTAGGTGGACAGGGCTACACCTTC. It yields the protein CASNPILGGQGYTF.

This chain uses TRBV3-1 with TRBJ1-5; no reliable D call. The CDR3 extends over 16 amino acids. Trimming removed 3 bases at V and 0 bases at J, with 12 bases between. The V gene's germline CDR1 is LGHDT and CDR2 YNNKEL (reference sequence). The CDR3 nucleotides are TGTGCCAGCAGCCATAAGCACACCCATAGCAATCAGCCCCAGCATTTT. Protein: CASSHKHTHSNQPQHF. Complete variable domain (other parts from reference TRBV3-1 and TRBJ1-5): DTAVSQTPKYLVTQMGNDKSIKCEQNLGHDTMYWYKQDSKKFLKIMFSYNNKELIINETVPNRFSPKSPDKAHLNLHINSLELGDSAVYFCASSHKHTHSNQPQHFGDGTRLSIL.

The chain joins TRBV7-3 to TRBJ1-6; a weak D match, TRBD1 (6 bases). Germline lookup yields CDR1 SGHTA and CDR2 FQGTGA. The CDR3 runs to 15 residues. V shed 0 bases and J shed 5 bases, with 8 bases lying between them. CDR3 amino acids: CASSLTAGDNSPLHF. CDR3 DNA sequence: TGTGCCAGCAGCTTAACCGCAGGGGATAATTCACCCCTCCACTTT. Combining the CDR3 with reference TRBV7-3 and TRBJ1-6 gives the whole variable domain GAGVSQTPSNKVTEKGKYVELRCDPISGHTALYWYRQSLGQGPEFLIYFQGTGAADDSGLPNDRFFAVRPEGSVSTLKIQRTERGDSAVYLCASSLTAGDNSPLHFGNGTRLTVT.

The V call is TRBV7-2, the J call TRBJ2-7, with D possibly being TRBD1 or TRBD2 (5 bases each). V lost 3 bases and J lost 3, with 9 bases in between. The length of the CDR3 is 13 residues. From germline, CDR1 is SGHTA and CDR2 FQGNSA. CDR3: CASSFGDVYEQYF. CDR3 bases: TGTGCCAGCAGCTTCGGGGACGTCTACGAGCAGTACTTC.

The chain joins TRBV30 to TRBJ1-1; TRBD1 is a possible D gene (5 bases). V was clipped by 3 bases and J by 3 bases, with 14 bases between them. The V gene's germline CDR1 is GTSNPN and CDR2 SVGIG (reference sequence). CDR3 length: 14 amino acids. The CDR3, as DNA: TGTGCCTGGAGCTTGCGGGGGTGGGACACTGAAGCTTTCTTT. Amino acid sequence: CAWSLRGWDTEAFF.

J is TRBJ2-3 and V is TRBV12-3 or TRBV12-4; D gene ambiguous. Trimming cost V 7 bases and J 1 base, with 12 bases left between them. The CDR3 runs to 14 residues. DNA of the CDR3: TGTGCCAGCACCCTAGGTCCGGGCACAGATACGCAGTATTTT. This translates into CASTLGPGTDTQYF.

V and J are TRBV7-6 and TRBJ2-3; no clear D. Germline V gives CDR1 SGHVS, CDR2 FNYEAQ. Trimming shortened V by 5 bases and J by 10 bases, and 13 bases separated the two germline ends. The CDR3 runs 12 residues. Here the CDR3 reads CASSPPYQAQYF. CDR3 nucleotide sequence: TGTGCCAGCAGCCCCCCTTACCAGGCGCAGTATTTT.

This sequence joins TRBV2 and TRBJ2-7; 7 bases fit TRBD1. CDR3 length: 15 residues. Trimming at V came to 4 bases and at J to 3 bases, leaving 9 bases not matched to a gene. The germline V gene has CDR1 SNHLY and CDR2 FYNNEI. In nucleotides, the CDR3 is TGTGCCAGCAGTGGCCGGGACAGTGGCCTCTACGAGCAGTACTTC. This gives the protein CASSGRDSGLYEQYF.

V gene TRBV15 combines with J gene TRBJ1-1, with TRBD1 matching 11 bases. CDR3 size: 16 residues. V was pared by 0 bases and J by 10 bases, with 10 bases of the junction left unmatched. The germline gives CDR1 LNHNV, CDR2 YYDKDF (reference sequence). This chain's CDR3 is CATSRDGQGALKGAFF. The CDR3 DNA reads as TGTGCCACCAGCAGAGACGGACAGGGGGCATTAAAGGGAGCTTTCTTT.

This clonotype was seen just once. The chain links TRBV5-1 to TRBJ2-7; D not certain. The CDR3 has 14 amino acids. From germline, CDR1 is SGHRS and CDR2 YFSETQ. V dropped 0 bases and J dropped 6 bases, with 13 bases sitting between them. The CDR3 sequence: CASSLAVGQREQYF. The CDR3, as DNA: TGCGCCAGCAGCTTGGCCGTTGGGCAGCGCGAGCAGTACTTC.

The J gene is TRBJ2-7, the V gene TRBV11-2; TRBD2 might be the D (7 bases). This CDR3 comprises 14 residues. V lost 4 bases to trimming and J lost 6 bases, with 16 bases between them. Germline V gives CDR1 SGHAT, CDR2 FQNNGV. CDR3 sequence (DNA): TGTGCCAGCAGCTCCAGGGGAGGGCTTGGCGAGCAGTACTTC. Translated: CASSSRGGLGEQYF.

The rearrangement uses TRBV19 and TRBJ2-1, with D possibly being TRBD1 or TRBD2 (5 bases each). CDR3 length: 16 residues. CDR1 is LNHDA and CDR2 is SQIVND in the germline V gene (reference sequence). Trimming removed 4 bases at V and 1 base at J, with 14 bases between. The CDR3 loop reads CASSRGSGGSYNEQFF. CDR3 DNA: TGTGCCAGTAGTAGGGGCAGCGGAGGATCCTACAATGAGCAGTTCTTC.

This chain's CDR3 is CASRPQGTPSGELFF. CDR3 nucleotide sequence: TGTGCCAGCAGGCCCCAGGGGACTCCGTCCGGGGAGCTGTTTTTT. The V call is TRBV28, the J call TRBJ2-2; the D call may be TRBD1 or TRBD2 (6 bases each). This CDR3 has 15 residues. The V gene lost 6 bases and the J gene lost 6 bases, with 17 bases spanning the gap. Germline CDR1 and CDR2: MDHEN and SYDVKM.

In this sample, this clonotype turned up a few times. V gene TRBV28 combines with J gene TRBJ2-7, with D unresolved. Germline CDR1 and CDR2: MDHEN and SYDVKM. The CDR3 extends over 12 amino acids. The germline V and J ends were trimmed by 1 base and 2 bases, with 3 bases remaining between them. This CDR3 reads CASSLFPYEQYF. In nucleotides, the CDR3 is TGTGCCAGCAGTTTATTCCCCTACGAGCAGTACTTC.